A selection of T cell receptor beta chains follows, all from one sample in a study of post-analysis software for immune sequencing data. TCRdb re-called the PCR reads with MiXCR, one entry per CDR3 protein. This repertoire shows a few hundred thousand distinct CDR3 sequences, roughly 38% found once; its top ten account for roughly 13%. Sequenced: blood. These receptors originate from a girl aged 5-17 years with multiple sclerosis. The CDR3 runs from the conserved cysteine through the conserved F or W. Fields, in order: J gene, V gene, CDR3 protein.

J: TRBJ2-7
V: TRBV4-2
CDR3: CASSQDWTEPSYEQYF

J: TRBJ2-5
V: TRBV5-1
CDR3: CASSSGTSGGNQETQYF

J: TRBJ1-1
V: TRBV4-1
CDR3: CASSQDQAPGTEAFF

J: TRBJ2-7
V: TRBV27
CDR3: CASSFSPNPSYEQYF

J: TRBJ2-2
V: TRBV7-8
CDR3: CADRGPLGTGELFF

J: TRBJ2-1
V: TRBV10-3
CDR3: CAISESGQFSYNEQFF

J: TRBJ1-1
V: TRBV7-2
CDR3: CASSPQRARTEAFF

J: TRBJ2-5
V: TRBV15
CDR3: CATSRWEQETQYF

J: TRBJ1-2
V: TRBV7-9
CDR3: CASSPVAGLYGYTF

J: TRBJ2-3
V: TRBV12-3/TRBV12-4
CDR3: CAGSLGRRKSTDTQYF

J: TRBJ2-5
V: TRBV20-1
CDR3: CSPRDYQETQYF

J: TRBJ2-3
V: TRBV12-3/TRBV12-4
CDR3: CASSYRTGRTDTQYF

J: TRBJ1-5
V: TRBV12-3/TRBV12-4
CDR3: CASSDRGFNQPQHF

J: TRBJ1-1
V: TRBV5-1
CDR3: CASSPEPGLGTEAFF

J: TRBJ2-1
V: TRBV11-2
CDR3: CASNAPGQGLGNEQFF

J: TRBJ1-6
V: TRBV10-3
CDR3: CAISESPGDSPLHF

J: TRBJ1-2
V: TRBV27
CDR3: CASSMVGGQSYGYTF

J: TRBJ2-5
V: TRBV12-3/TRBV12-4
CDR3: CASSPGTGGAETQYF

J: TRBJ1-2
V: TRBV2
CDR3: CASSTTMASGYTF

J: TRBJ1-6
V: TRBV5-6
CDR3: CASSRLLTGDNSPLHF

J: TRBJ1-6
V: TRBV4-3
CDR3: CASSQDGDRAWPGNSPLHF

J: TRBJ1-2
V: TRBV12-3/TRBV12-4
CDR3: CASRESGGYTF

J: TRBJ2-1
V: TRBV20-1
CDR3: CSARDLRAGSLNEQFF

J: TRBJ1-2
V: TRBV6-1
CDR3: CASTRATGTVGGYTF

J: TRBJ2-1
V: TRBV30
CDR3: CAWSVLAGSNNEQFF

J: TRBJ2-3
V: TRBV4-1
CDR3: CASSQSPIQGTDTQYF

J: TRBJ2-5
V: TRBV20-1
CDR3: CSAPGGEGSLKETQYF

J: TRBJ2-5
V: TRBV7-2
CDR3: CASSLGALAVGAETQYF

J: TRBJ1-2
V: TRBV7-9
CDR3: CASSAQSTGVGGYTF

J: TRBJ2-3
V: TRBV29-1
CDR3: CSVKGGLTDTQYF

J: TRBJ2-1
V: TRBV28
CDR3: CASKWPQGHNEQFF

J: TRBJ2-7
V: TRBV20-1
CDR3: CSARLASAYEQYF

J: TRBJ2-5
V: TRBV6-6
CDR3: CASSPRTSRETQYF

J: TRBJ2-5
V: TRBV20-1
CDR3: CSPVGLQETQYF

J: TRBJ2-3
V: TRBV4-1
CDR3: CASSFSPIGGSTDTQYF

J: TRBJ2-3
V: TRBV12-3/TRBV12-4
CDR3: CASSQSWDTQYF

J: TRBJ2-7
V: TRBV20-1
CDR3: CSASEGQSYEQYF

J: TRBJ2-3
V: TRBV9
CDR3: CASSGQKRDTQYF

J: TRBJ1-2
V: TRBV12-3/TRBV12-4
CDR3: CASSPQRSGGHYGYTF

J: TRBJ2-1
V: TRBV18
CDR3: CASSQIDREQFF

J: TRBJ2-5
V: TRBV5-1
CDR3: CASSLASGGEETQYF

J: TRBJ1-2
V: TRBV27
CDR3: CASSSGTGGRRDYSYTF

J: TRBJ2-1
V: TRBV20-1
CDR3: CSANNEQFF